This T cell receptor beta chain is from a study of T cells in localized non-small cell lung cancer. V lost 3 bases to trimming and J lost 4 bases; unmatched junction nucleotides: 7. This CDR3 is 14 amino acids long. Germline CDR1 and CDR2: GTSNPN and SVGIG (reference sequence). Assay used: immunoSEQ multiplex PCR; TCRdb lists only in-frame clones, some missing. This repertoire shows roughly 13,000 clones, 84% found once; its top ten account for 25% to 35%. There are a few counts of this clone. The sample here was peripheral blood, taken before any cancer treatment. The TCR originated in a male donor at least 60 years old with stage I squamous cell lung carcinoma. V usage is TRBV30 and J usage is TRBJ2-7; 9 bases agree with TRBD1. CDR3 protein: CAWSITGGGYEQYF. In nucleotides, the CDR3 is TGTGCCTGGAGCATAACAGGGGGCGGATACGAGCAGTACTTC.